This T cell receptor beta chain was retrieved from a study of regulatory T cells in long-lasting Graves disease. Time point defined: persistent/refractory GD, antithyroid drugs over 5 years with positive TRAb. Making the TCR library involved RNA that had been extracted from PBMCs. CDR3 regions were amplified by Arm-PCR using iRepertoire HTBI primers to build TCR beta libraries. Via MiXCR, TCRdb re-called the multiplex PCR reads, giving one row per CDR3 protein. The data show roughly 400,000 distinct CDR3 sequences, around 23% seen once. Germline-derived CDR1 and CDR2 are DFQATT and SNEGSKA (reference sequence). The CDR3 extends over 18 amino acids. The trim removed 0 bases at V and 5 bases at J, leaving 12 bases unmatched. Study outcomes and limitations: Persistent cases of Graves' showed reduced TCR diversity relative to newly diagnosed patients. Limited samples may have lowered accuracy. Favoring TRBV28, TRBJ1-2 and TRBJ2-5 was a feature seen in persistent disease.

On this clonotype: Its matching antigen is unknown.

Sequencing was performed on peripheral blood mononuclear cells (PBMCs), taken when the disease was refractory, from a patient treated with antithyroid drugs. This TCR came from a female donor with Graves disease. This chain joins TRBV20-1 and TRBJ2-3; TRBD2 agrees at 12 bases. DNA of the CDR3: TGCAGTGCTAGAGACCGGAGGAAGCCGGGACTAGCGGGAGATACGCAGTATTTT. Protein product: CSARDRRKPGLAGDTQYF.